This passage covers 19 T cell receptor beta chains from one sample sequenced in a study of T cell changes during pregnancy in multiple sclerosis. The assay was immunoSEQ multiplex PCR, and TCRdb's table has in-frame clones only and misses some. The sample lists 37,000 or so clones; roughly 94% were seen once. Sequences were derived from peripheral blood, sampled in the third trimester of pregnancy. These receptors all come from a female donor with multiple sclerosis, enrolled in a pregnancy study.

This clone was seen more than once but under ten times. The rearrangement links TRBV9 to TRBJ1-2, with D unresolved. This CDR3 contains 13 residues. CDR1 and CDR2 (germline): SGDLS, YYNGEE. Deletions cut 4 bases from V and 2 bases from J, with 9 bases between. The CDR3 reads CASSKTGNYGYTF. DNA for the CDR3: TGTGCCAGCAGCAAGACTGGAAACTATGGCTACACCTTC.

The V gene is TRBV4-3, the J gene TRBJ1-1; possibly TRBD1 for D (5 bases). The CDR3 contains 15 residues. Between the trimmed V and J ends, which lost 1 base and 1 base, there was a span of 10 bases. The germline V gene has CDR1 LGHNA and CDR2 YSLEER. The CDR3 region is CASSQGQYSNTEAFF. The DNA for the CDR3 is TGCGCCAGCAGCCAAGGACAGTATTCGAACACTGAAGCTTTCTTT.

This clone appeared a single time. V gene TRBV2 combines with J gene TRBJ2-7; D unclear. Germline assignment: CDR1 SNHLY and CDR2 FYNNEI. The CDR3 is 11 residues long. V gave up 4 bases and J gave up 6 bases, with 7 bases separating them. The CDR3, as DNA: TGTGCCAGCAGTGGGGCCTCCGAGCAGTACTTC. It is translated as CASSGASEQYF.

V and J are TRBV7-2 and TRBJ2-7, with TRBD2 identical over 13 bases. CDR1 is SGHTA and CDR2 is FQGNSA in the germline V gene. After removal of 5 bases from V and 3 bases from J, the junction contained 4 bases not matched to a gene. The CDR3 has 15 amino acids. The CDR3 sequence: CASSRRTSGGYEQYF. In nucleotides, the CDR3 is TGTGCCAGCAGCCGACGGACTAGCGGGGGCTACGAGCAGTACTTC.

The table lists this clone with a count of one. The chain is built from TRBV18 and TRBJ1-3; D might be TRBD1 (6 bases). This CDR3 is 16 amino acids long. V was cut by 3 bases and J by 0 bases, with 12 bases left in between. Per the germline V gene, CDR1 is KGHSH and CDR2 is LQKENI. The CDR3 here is CASSPRQELSGNTIYF. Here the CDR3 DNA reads TGTGCCAGCTCACCTCGACAGGAACTCTCTGGAAACACCATATATTTT. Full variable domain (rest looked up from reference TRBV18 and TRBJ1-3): NAGVMQNPRHLVRRRGQEARLRCSPMKGHSHVYWYRQLPEEGLKFMVYLQKENIIDESGMPKERFSAEFPKEGPSILRIQQVVRGDSAAYFCASSPRQELSGNTIYFGEGSWLTVV.

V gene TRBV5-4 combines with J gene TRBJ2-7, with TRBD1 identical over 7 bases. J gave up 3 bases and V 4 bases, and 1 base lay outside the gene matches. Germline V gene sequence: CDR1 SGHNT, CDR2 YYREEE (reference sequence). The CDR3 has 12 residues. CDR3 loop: CASSRDSYEQYF. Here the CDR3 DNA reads TGTGCCAGCAGCCGGGACAGCTACGAGCAGTACTTC.

The DNA for the CDR3 is TGTGCCACCGCTCGACTAGCGGGTAGCACAGATACGCAGTATTTT. Residues: CATARLAGSTDTQYF. The chain is built from TRBV10-3 and TRBJ2-3, with 10 bases identical to TRBD2. Germline values: CDR1 ENHRY, CDR2 SYGVKD. The trim removed 10 bases at V and 0 bases at J, leaving 7 bases unmatched. The CDR3 runs 15 residues.

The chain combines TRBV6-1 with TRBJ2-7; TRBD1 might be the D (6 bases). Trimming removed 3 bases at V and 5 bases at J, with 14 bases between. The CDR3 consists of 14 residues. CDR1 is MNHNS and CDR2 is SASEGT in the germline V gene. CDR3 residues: CASSDRGTFNEQYF. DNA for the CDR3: TGTGCCAGCAGTGACAGAGGGACATTCAACGAGCAGTACTTC.

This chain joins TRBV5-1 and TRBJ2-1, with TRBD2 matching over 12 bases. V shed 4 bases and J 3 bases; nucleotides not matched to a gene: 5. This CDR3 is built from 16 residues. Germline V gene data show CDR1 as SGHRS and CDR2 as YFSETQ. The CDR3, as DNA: TGCGCCAGCAGCGTGACTAGCGGGAGTGGCTACAATGAGCAGTTCTTC. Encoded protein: CASSVTSGSGYNEQFF. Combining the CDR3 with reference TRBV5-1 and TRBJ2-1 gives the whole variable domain KAGVTQTPRYLIKTRGQQVTLSCSPISGHRSVSWYQQTPGQGLQFLFEYFSETQRNKGNFPGRFSGRQFSNSRSEMNVSTLELGDSALYLCASSVTSGSGYNEQFFGPGTRLTVL.

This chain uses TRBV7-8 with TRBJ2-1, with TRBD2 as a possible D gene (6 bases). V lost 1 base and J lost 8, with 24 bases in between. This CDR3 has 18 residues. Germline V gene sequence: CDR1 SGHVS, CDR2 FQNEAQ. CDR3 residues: CASSLVSIGTSLHHEQFF. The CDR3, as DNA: TGTGCCAGCAGCTTAGTCTCTATTGGCACTAGCCTACACCATGAGCAGTTCTTC.

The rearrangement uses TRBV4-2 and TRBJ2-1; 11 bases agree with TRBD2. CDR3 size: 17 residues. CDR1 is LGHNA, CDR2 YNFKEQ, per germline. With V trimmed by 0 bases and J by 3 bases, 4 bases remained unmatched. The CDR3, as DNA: TGTGCCAGCAGCCAAGAAGGGGGGACTAGCGGCTACAATGAGCAGTTCTTC. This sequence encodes CASSQEGGTSGYNEQFF.

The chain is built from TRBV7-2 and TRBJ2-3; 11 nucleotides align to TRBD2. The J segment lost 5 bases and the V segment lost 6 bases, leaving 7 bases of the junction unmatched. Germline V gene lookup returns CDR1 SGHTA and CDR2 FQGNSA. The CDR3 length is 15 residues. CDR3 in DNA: TGTGCCAGCAGGCAAACTAGCGGGAGAGGAGATACGCAGTATTTT. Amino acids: CASRQTSGRGDTQYF.

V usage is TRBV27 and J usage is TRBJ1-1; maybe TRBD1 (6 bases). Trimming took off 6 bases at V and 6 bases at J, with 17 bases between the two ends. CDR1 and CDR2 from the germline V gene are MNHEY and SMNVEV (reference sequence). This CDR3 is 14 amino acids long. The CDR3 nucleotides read TGTGCCAGCAGCCGCCCTACAGGGAGGGCTGAAGCTTTCTTT. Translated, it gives CASSRPTGRAEAFF.

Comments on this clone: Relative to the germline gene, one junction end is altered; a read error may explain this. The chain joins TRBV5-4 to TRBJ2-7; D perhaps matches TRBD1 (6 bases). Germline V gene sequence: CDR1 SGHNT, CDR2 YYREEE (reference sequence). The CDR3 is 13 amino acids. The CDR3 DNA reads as TGTGCCAGCGGCTTGCCCGGACAGTACGAGCAGTACTTC. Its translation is CASGLPGQYEQYF.

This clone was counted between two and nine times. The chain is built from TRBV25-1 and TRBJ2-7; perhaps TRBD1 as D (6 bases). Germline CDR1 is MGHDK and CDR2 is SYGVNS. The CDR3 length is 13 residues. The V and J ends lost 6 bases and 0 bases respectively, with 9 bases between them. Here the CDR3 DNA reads TGTGCCAGCAGGAAACAGGGCTCCTACGAGCAGTACTTC. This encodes CASRKQGSYEQYF.

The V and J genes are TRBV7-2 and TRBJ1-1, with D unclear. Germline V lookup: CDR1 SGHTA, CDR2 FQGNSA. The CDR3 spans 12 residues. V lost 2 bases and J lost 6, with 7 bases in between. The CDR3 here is CASSLTASEAFF. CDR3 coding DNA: TGTGCCAGCAGCTTAACTGCATCTGAAGCTTTCTTT.

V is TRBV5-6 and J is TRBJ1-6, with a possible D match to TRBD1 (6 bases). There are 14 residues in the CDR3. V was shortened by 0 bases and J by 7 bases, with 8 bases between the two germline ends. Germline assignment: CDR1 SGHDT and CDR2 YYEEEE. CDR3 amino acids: CASSLVDRNSPLHF. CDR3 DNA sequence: TGTGCCAGCAGCTTGGTGGACAGAAATTCACCCCTCCACTTT.

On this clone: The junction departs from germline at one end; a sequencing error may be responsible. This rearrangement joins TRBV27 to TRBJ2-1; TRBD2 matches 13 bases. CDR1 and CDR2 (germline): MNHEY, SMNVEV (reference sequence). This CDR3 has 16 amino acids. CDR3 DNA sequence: TGTGCCAGCAGTTTATCGGCGGGGACTAGCGGGACCCCCGGCGTCTTC. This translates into CASSLSAGTSGTPGVF.

In nucleotides, the CDR3 is TGTGCCAGCAGCCGAACAGGGGGCCTTTACTCGAACACTGAAGCTTTCTTT. Translating gives CASSRTGGLYSNTEAFF. The chain uses TRBV28 and TRBJ1-1, with 9 positions matching TRBD1. Germline lookup yields CDR1 MDHEN and CDR2 SYDVKM. V shed 6 bases and J 1 base; nucleotides not matched to a gene: 12. The CDR3 is made up of 17 amino acids. Based on the CDR3 plus reference TRBV28 and TRBJ1-1, the full variable domain is DVKVTQSSRYLVKRTGEKVFLECVQDMDHENMFWYRQDPGLGLRLIYFSYDVKMKEKGDIPEGYSVSREKKERFSLILESASTNQTSMYLCASSRTGGLYSNTEAFFGQGTRLTVV.